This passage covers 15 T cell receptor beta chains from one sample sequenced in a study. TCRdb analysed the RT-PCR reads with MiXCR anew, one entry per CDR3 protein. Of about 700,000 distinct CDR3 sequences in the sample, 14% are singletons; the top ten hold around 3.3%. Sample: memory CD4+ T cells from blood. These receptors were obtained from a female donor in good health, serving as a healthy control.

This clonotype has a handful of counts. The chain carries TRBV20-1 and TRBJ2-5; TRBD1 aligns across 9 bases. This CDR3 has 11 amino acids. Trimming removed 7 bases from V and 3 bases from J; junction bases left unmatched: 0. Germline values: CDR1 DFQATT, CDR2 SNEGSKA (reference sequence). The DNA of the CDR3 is TGCAGTGGGGACAGGGAAGAGACCCAGTACTTC. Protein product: CSGDREETQYF.

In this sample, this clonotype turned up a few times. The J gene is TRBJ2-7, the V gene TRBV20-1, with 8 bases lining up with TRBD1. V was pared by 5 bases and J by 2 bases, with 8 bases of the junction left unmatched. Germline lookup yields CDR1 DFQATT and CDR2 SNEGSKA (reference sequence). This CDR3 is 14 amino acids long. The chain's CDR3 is CSAPDRGRAYEQYF. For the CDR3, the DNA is TGCAGTGCTCCTGACAGGGGCCGGGCCTACGAGCAGTACTTC.

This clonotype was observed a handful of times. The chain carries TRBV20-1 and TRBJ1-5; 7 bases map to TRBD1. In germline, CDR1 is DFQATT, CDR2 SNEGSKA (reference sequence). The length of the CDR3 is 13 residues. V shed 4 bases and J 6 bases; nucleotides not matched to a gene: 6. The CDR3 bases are TGCAGTGCTATCGGGTCAGGGGGTCAGCCCCAGCATTTT. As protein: CSAIGSGGQPQHF.

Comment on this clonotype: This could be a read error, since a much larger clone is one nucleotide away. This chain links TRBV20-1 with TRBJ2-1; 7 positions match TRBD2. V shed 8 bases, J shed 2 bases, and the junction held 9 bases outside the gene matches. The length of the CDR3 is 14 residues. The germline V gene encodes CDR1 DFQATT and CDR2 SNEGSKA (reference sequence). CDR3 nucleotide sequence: TGCAGTTCGAAAGCGGGAAGGCCCTACAATGAGCAGTTCTTC. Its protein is CSSKAGRPYNEQFF.

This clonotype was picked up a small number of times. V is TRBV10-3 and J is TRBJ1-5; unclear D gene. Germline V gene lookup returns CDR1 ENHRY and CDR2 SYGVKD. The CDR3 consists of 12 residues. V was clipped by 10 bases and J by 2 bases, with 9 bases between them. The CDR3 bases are TGTGCCACCATGGACGGCAATCAGCCCCAGCATTTT. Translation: CATMDGNQPQHF.

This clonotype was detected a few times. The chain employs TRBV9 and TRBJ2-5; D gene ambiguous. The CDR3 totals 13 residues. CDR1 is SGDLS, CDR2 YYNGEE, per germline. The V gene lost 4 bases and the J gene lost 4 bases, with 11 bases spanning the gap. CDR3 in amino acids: CASSSSTPETQYF. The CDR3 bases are TGTGCCAGCAGCTCGAGCACCCCAGAGACCCAGTACTTC.

CDR3 nucleotide sequence: TGCAGTGCTAGAGGGGCTAGCGGGAGAGAAGAGACCCAGTACTTC. It codes for CSARGASGREETQYF. The rearrangement uses TRBV20-1 and TRBJ2-5; 10 bases are a match to TRBD2. CDR3 length equals 15 residues. V was clipped by 1 base and J by 3 bases; unmatched bases: 5. Germline CDR1 is DFQATT and CDR2 is SNEGSKA (reference sequence).

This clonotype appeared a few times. Here the CDR3 reads CASSPRDRGYTEAFF. The CDR3 nucleotides are TGTGCCAGCAGTCCGCGGGACAGAGGATACACTGAAGCTTTCTTT. The V gene is TRBV6-2 or TRBV6-3, the J gene TRBJ1-1, with 7 positions matching TRBD1. V was pared by 5 bases and J by 3 bases, with 9 bases of the junction left unmatched. The germline V gene encodes CDR1 MNHEY and CDR2 SVGEGT. The CDR3 loop spans 15 amino acids.

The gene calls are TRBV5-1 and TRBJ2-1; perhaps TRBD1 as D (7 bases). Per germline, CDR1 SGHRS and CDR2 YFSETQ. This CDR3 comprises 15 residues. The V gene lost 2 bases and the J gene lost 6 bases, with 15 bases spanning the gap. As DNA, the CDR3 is TGCGCCAGCAGCTTATCAGGGGGAGCGGGCAATGAGCAGTTCTTC. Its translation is CASSLSGGAGNEQFF.

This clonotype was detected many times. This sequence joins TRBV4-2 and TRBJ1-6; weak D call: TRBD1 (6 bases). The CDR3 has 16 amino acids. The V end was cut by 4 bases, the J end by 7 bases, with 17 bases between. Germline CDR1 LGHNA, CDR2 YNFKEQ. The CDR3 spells CASSRPTTGSNSPLHF. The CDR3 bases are TGTGCCAGCAGCCGCCCAACGACAGGCTCGAATTCACCCCTCCACTTT.

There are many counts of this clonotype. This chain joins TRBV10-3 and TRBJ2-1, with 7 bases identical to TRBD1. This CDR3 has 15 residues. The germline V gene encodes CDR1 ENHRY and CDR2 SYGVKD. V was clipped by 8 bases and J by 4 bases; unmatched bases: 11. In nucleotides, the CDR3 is TGTGCCATCGGACATAGCCGGGACAGTTACAATGAGCAGTTCTTC. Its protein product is CAIGHSRDSYNEQFF.

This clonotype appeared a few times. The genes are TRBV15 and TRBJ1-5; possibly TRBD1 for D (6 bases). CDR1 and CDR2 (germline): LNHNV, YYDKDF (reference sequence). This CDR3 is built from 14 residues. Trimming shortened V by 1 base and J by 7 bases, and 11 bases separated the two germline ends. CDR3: CATSRAGVNQPQHF. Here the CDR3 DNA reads TGTGCCACCAGCAGAGCAGGGGTTAACCAGCCCCAGCATTTT.

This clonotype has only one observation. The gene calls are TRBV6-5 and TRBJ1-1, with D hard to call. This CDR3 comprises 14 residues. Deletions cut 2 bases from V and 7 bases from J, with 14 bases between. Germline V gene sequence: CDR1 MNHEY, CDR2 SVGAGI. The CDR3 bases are TGTGCCAGCAGTTACGGGTCAGACCTGAATGAAGCTTTCTTT. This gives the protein CASSYGSDLNEAFF.

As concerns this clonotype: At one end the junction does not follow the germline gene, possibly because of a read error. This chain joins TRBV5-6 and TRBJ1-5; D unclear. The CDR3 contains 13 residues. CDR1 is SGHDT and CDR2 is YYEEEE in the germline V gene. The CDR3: CSSSSKGNQPQHF. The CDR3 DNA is TGTTCCAGCAGCTCCAAAGGGAATCAGCCCCAGCATTTT.

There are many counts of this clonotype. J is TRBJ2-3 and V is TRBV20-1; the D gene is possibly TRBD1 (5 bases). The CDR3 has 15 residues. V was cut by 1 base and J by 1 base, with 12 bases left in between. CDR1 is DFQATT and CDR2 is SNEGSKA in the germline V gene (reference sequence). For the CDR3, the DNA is TGCAGTGCTAGAGTTTGGGGCCTAGGCACAGATACGCAGTATTTT. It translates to CSARVWGLGTDTQYF.